This T cell receptor (beta chain) was documented in a study of identical twins. The length of the CDR3 is 16 residues. Between the trimmed V and J ends, which lost 2 bases and 5 bases, there was a span of 17 bases. The germline V gene has CDR1 MGHRA and CDR2 YSYEKL. In TCRdb, the 5' RACE reads were re-called with MiXCR into one record per CDR3 protein. The sample consists of hundreds of thousands of distinct CDR3 sequences, 9% to 15% of them appearing once. These records were also assigned to another study, of yellow fever vaccine responses in identical twins.

Sequencing used PBMCs. The rearrangement joins TRBV4-1 to TRBJ2-3; D may be TRBD1 (5 bases). The TCR was taken from a woman aged 18-35 years in good health. CDR3 residues: CASSQRSPTERDTQYF. The CDR3 DNA reads as TGCGCCAGCAGCCAACGCTCACCGACAGAGAGAGATACGCAGTATTTT.